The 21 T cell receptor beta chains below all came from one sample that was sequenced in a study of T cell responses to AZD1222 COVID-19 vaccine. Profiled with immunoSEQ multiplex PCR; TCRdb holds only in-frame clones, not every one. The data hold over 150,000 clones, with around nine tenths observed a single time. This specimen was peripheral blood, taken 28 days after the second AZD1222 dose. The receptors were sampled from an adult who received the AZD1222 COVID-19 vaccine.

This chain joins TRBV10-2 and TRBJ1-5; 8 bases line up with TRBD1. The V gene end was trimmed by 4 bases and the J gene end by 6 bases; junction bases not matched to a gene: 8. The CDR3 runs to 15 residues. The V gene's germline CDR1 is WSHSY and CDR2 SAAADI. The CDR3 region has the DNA TGCGCCAGCAGTGTTCGAGAAACAGGGGGTCAGCCCCAGCATTTT. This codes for CASSVRETGGQPQHF.

CDR3 DNA: TGTGCCAGCACCATTTCGTCGGGAGACATAAGCCAGTTTAACTATGGCTACACCTTC. Protein sequence: CASTISSGDISQFNYGYTF. The chain uses TRBV5-6 and TRBJ1-2; D unclear. Per the germline V gene, CDR1 is SGHDT and CDR2 is YYEEEE. This CDR3 spans 19 amino acids. V dropped 6 bases and J dropped 1 base, with 28 bases sitting between them.

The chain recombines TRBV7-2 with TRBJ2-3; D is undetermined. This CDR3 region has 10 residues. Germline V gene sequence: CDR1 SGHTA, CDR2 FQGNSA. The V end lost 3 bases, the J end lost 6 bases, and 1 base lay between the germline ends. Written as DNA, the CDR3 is TGTGCCAGCAGCTTTGATACGCAGTATTTT. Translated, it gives CASSFDTQYF.

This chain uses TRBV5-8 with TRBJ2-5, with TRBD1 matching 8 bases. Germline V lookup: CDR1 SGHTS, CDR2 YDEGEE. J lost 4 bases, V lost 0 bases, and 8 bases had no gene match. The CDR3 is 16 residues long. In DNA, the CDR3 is TGTGCCAGCAGCTTGGCCGGGACAGGAGGTGGAGAGACCCAGTACTTC. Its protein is CASSLAGTGGGETQYF. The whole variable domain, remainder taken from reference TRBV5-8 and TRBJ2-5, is EAGVTQSPTHLIKTRGQQATLRCSPISGHTSVYWYQQALGLGLQFLLWYDEGEERNRGNFPPRFSGRQFPNYSSELNVNALELEDSALYLCASSLAGTGGGETQYFGPGTRLLVL.

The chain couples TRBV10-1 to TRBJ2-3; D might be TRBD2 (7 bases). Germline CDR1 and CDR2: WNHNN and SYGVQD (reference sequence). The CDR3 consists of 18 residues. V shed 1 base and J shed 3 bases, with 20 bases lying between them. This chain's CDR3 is CASSEWTRGGPGTDTQYF. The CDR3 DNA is TGCGCCAGCAGTGAGTGGACGAGGGGGGGGCCTGGGACAGATACGCAGTATTTT.

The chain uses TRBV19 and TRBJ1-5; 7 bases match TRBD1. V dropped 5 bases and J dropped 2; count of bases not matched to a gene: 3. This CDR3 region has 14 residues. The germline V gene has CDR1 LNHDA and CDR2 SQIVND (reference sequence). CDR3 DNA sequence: TGTGCCAGTAGTTCCACAGGGGGCAATCAGCCCCAGCATTTT. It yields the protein CASSSTGGNQPQHF.

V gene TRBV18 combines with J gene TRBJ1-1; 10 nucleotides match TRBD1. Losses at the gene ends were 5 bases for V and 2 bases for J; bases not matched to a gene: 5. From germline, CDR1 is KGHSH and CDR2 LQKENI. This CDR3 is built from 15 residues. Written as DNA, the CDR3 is TGTGCCAGCTCATCCCCGACAGGGGGCAACACTGAAGCTTTCTTT. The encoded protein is CASSSPTGGNTEAFF.

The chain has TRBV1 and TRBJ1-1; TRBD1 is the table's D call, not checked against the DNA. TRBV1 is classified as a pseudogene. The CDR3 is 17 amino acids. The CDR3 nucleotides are TGCACCAGCAGCCAAGGTCGTAAGGGGTGGGGGAACACTGAAGCTTTCTTT. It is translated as CTSSQGRKGWGNTEAFF.

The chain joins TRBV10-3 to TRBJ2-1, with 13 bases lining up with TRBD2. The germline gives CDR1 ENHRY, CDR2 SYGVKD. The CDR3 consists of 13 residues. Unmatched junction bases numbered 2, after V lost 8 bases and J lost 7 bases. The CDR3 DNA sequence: TGTGCCATCTCGACTAGCGGGGGGAATGAGCAGTTCTTC. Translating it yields CAISTSGGNEQFF.

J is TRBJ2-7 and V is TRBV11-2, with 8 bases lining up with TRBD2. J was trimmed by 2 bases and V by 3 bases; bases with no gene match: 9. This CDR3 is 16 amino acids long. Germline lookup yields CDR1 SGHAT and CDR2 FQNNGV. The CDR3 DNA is TGTGCCAGCAGCTTTACTAGCGGAGCTTCCCCCTACGAGCAGTACTTC. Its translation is CASSFTSGASPYEQYF.

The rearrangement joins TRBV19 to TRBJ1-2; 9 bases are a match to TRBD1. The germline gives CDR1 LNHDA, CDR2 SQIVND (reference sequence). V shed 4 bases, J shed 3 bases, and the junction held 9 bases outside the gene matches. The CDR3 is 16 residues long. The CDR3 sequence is CASSTKTTGGHYGYTF. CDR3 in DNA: TGTGCCAGTAGTACAAAGACGACAGGGGGACACTATGGCTACACCTTC.

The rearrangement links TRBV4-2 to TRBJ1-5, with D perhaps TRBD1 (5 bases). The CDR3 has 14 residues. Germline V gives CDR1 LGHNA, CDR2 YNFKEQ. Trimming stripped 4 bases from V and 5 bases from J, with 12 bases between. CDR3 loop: CASSPSPRDQPQHF. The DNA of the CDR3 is TGTGCCAGCAGCCCTTCCCCCAGGGATCAGCCCCAGCATTTT.

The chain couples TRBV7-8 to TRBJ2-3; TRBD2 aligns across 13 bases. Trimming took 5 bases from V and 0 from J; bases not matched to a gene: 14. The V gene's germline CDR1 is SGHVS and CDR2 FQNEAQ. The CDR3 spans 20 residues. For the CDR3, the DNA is TGTGCCAGCAGCCCTCGGAAAGGACTAGCGGGGGAAACTAGCACAGATACGCAGTATTTT. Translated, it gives CASSPRKGLAGETSTDTQYF.

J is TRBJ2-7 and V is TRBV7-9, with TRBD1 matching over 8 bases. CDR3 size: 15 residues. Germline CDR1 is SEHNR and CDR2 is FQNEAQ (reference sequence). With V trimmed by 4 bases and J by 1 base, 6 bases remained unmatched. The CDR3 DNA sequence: TGTGCCAGCAGCTGGTCGGGGACAGGTTCCTACGAGCAGTACTTC. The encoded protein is CASSWSGTGSYEQYF.

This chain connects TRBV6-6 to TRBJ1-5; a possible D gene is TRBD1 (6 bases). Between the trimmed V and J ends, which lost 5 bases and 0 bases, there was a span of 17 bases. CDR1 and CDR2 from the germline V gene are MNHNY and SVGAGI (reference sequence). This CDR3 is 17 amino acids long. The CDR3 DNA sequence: TGTGCCAGCAGTCCGAGACAGGCTACTTATAGCAATCAGCCCCAGCATTTT. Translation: CASSPRQATYSNQPQHF.

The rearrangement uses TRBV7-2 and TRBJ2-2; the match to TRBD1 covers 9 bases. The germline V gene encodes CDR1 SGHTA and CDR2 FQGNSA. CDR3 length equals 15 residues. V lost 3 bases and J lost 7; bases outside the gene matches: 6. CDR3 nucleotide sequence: TGTGCCAGCAGCTTGACAGGGGGTGGGATCGGGGAGCTGTTTTTT. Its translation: CASSLTGGGIGELFF.

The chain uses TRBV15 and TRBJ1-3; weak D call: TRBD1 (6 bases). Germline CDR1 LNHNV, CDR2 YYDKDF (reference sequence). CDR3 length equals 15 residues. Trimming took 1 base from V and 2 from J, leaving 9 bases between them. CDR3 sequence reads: CATSRGNRAGNTIYF. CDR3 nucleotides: TGTGCCACCAGCAGAGGGAACAGGGCTGGAAACACCATATATTTT.

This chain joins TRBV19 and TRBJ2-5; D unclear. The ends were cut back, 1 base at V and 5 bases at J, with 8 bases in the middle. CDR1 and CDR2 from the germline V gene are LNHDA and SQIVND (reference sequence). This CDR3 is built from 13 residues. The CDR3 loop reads CASSIGLGETQYF. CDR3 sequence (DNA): TGTGCCAGTAGTATAGGGTTGGGTGAGACCCAGTACTTC.

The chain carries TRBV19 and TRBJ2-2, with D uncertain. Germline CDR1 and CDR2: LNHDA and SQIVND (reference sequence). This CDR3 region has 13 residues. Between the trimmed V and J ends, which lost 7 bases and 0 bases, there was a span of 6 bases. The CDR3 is CASMWPNTGELFF. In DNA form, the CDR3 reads TGTGCCAGTATGTGGCCGAACACCGGGGAGCTGTTTTTT.

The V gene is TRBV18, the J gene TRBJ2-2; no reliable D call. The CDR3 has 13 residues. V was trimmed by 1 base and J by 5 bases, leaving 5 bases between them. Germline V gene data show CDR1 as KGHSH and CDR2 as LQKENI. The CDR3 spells CASSPRGTGELFF. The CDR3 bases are TGTGCCAGCTCACCACGCGGAACCGGGGAGCTGTTTTTT.

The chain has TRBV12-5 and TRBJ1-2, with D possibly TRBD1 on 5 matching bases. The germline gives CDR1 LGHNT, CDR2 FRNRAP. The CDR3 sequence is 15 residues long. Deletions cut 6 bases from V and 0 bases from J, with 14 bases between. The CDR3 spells CASGSWGGANYGYTF. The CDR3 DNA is TGTGCTAGTGGGTCATGGGGGGGTGCTAACTATGGCTACACCTTC.